This T cell receptor beta chain was sequenced in a study of shared clonotypes between healthy human individuals. Findings and limits, study-wide: Generation probabilities of non-shared clonotypes were lower (relative to those shared by all four donors). Larger estimated richness was generally recorded for naive subsets relative to memory subsets.

TCRdb's table, derived via immunoSEQ multiplex PCR, lists solely in-frame clones and lacks some. The table lists about 2,500,000 clones, around nine tenths of them singletons. CDR1 and CDR2 from the germline V gene are GTSNPN and SVGIG (reference sequence). CDR3 size: 14 residues. V lost 0 bases and J 1 base, leaving 6 bases between the germline ends. Points on this clone: The antigen is undetermined. This sample includes further DNA sequences coding for the same CDR3.

Sequencing was performed on naive CD4+ T cells sorted from blood. Subset described: CD45RA+ positively selected. The clonotype comes from a man aged 18 to 35 in good health. The chain couples TRBV30 to TRBJ2-2, with unresolved D. Here the CDR3 DNA reads TGTGCCTGGAGTGTTGGGGTGAACACCGGGGAGCTGTTTTTT. Translated: CAWSVGVNTGELFF.